This T cell receptor beta chain was observed in a study of T cell responses to AZD1222 COVID-19 vaccine. Study-wide results and caveats: Baseline serostatus was positive in only six AZD1222 recipients. Spike-specific TCR breadth and depth grew following two AZD1222 doses.

With respect to this clone: Its target is not known.

The assay was immunoSEQ multiplex PCR, and TCRdb's table has in-frame clones only and misses some. The sample holds about 110,000 clones, roughly 89% seen once. Germline assignment: CDR1 SGHRS and CDR2 YFSETQ. CDR3 size: 15 residues. The trim removed 4 bases at V and 4 bases at J, leaving 5 bases unmatched. This sequence was found in an adult in good health. The input for sequencing was peripheral blood, taken on day 0 of AZD1222 vaccination. J is TRBJ2-5 and V is TRBV5-1; 12 positions agree with TRBD2. CDR3: CASSGGLAGIETQYF. The CDR3 nucleotides are TGCGCCAGCAGCGGGGGACTAGCGGGTATAGAGACCCAGTACTTC.